Following are 22 T cell receptor beta chains from one sample sequenced in a study of blood T cell repertoires in COVID-19. The table came from immunoSEQ multiplex PCR; TCRdb's copy has only in-frame clones and leaves some out. There are more than 200,000 clones in the sample; over 80% occur only once, and 27% lies in the top ten. Sequencing was carried out using peripheral blood. These receptors were obtained from a man aged 35-49 years with acute or convalescent COVID-19.

The genes are TRBV7-2 and TRBJ2-1, with a possible D match to TRBD1 (6 bases). CDR1 and CDR2 from the germline V gene are SGHTA and FQGNSA. The CDR3 sequence is 11 residues long. V shed 5 bases and J shed 12 bases, with 11 bases lying between them. CDR3 amino acids: CASSELDRQFF. The CDR3 nucleotides read TGTGCCAGCAGCGAACTGGACAGGCAGTTCTTC.

The chain has TRBV5-1 and TRBJ2-3, with TRBD2 matching 7 bases. V trimming: 6 bases; J trimming: 3 bases; junction bases outside the gene matches: 19. CDR3 length: 18 residues. The germline CDR1 and CDR2 sequences are SGHRS and YFSETQ. The CDR3 here is CASKRTLVGGRETDTQYF. As DNA, the CDR3 is TGCGCCAGCAAACGGACACTCGTAGGAGGGAGGGAGACAGATACGCAGTATTTT.

This clone was seen only a few times. V usage is TRBV25-1 and J usage is TRBJ2-3; tentatively, D is TRBD2 (5 bases). The V gene's germline CDR1 is MGHDK and CDR2 SYGVNS. The CDR3 is 12 amino acids. V was clipped by 6 bases and J by 11 bases, with 15 bases between them. CDR3 sequence: CASRRPGSQQYF. DNA for the CDR3: TGTGCCAGCAGGCGACCGGGATCTCAGCAGTATTTT.

The gene calls are TRBV7-6 and TRBJ1-4; 11 bases are a match to TRBD1. Germline values: CDR1 SGHVS, CDR2 FNYEAQ. There are 15 residues in the CDR3. Trimming took 5 bases from V and 8 from J; bases not matched to a gene: 7. Here the CDR3 DNA reads TGTGCCAGCAGCCGCGATCGGGACAGGGGGGAAAAACTGTTTTTT. As protein: CASSRDRDRGEKLFF. The full variable domain, completed using reference TRBV7-6 and TRBJ1-4, is GAGVSQSPRYKVTKRGQDVALRCDPISGHVSLYWYRQALGQGPEFLTYFNYEAQQDKSGLPNDRFSAERPEGSISTLTIQRTEQRDSAMYRCASSRDRDRGEKLFFGSGTQLSVL.

J is TRBJ1-3 and V is TRBV7-6; D is ambiguous. Germline CDR1 is SGHVS and CDR2 is FNYEAQ. The CDR3 has 16 residues. Between the trimmed V and J ends, which lost 3 bases and 2 bases, there was a span of 14 bases. This chain's CDR3 is CASSLDLREPGNTIYF. CDR3 nucleotides: TGTGCCAGCAGCTTGGATTTACGGGAACCTGGAAACACCATATATTTT.

The rearrangement links TRBV5-6 to TRBJ2-7; TRBD1 might be the D (6 bases). CDR3 size: 15 residues. Germline V gene lookup returns CDR1 SGHDT and CDR2 YYEEEE. V dropped 5 bases and J dropped 3 bases, with 18 bases sitting between them. The CDR3 DNA reads TGTGCCAGCAGGCAAAACAGGGACAACCTCTACGAGCAGTACTTC. Protein: CASRQNRDNLYEQYF.

The rearrangement uses TRBV5-1 and TRBJ2-2; D remains ambiguous. Germline lookup yields CDR1 SGHRS and CDR2 YFSETQ. The V end was cut by 4 bases, the J end by 0 bases, with 7 bases between. The CDR3 extends over 14 amino acids. The CDR3 bases are TGCGCCAGCAGCCCAGAGGCGAACACCGGGGAGCTGTTTTTT. It is translated as CASSPEANTGELFF.

V is TRBV2 and J is TRBJ1-4; TRBD1 agrees at 9 bases. The CDR3 covers 15 residues. Germline CDR1 reads SNHLY; CDR2 reads FYNNEI. The trim removed 7 bases at V and 6 bases at J, leaving 9 bases unmatched. CDR3: CASTEGTGSYEKLFF. In DNA, the CDR3 is TGTGCCAGCACCGAAGGGACAGGGTCGTATGAAAAACTGTTTTTT.

The rearrangement links TRBV4-2 to TRBJ2-1, with a weak D call TRBD2 (6 bases). Germline V gene lookup returns CDR1 LGHNA and CDR2 YNFKEQ. CDR3 length equals 15 residues. Trimming shortened V by 0 bases and J by 4 bases, and 10 bases separated the two germline ends. The CDR3 sequence: CASSQDWRDYNEQFF. In DNA form, the CDR3 reads TGTGCCAGCAGCCAAGATTGGAGGGATTACAATGAGCAGTTCTTC.

The rearrangement joins TRBV3-1 (or the pseudogene TRBV3-2) to TRBJ2-5, with TRBD2 identical over 11 bases. Trimming removed 4 bases from V and 7 bases from J; junction bases left unmatched: 5. Germline CDR1 reads LGHDT; CDR2 reads YNNKEL (reference sequence). The CDR3 runs to 14 residues. The chain's CDR3 is CASSPGLAGGTQYF. The CDR3 DNA reads as TGTGCCAGCAGCCCCGGACTAGCGGGCGGGACCCAGTACTTC.

This chain joins TRBV7-2 and TRBJ2-7; 11 nucleotides align to TRBD2. Losses at the gene ends were 5 bases for V and 2 bases for J; bases not matched to a gene: 5. The CDR3 totals 15 residues. Germline V gene lookup returns CDR1 SGHTA and CDR2 FQGNSA. CDR3 sequence: CASSVGLADPYEQYF. CDR3 coding DNA: TGTGCCAGCAGCGTGGGACTAGCGGATCCCTACGAGCAGTACTTC.

The chain couples TRBV7-8 to TRBJ2-3; D is unresolved. Germline-derived CDR1 and CDR2 are SGHVS and FQNEAQ. CDR3 length: 15 amino acids. Deletions cut 1 base from V and 0 bases from J, with 8 bases between. In nucleotides, the CDR3 is TGTGCCAGCAGCTTAGAAGCGATTAGCACAGATACGCAGTATTTT. This sequence encodes CASSLEAISTDTQYF.

This clone was detected a few times. This CDR3 reads CASRERDRASPYGYTF. For the CDR3, the DNA is TGCGCCAGCAGGGAACGGGACAGGGCCTCCCCATATGGCTACACCTTC. The rearrangement uses TRBV5-1 and TRBJ1-2, with TRBD1 matching 9 bases. The length of the CDR3 is 16 residues. Germline CDR1 reads SGHRS; CDR2 reads YFSETQ. Trimming cost V 5 bases and J 5 bases; bases outside gene matches: 13.

This clone was counted only a few times. V usage is TRBV25-1 and J usage is TRBJ1-4; 9 positions agree with TRBD1. This CDR3 contains 17 residues. After removal of 4 bases from V and 8 bases from J, the junction contained 14 bases not matched to a gene. The germline V gene has CDR1 MGHDK and CDR2 SYGVNS. The CDR3 is CASSVEDQQGAHEKLFF. The CDR3, as DNA: TGTGCCAGCAGTGTAGAGGACCAACAGGGGGCACACGAAAAACTGTTTTTT.

The rearrangement links TRBV5-6 to TRBJ1-2; D is unresolved. The V end was cut by 4 bases, the J end by 6 bases, with 19 bases between. The germline V gene encodes CDR1 SGHDT and CDR2 YYEEEE. The CDR3 is made up of 15 amino acids. The CDR3 reads CASSTGLIVGNGYTF. CDR3 DNA sequence: TGTGCCAGCAGCACTGGACTGATAGTCGGGAATGGCTACACCTTC.

The rearrangement uses TRBV6-1 and TRBJ1-1, with D hard to call. Per the germline V gene, CDR1 is MNHNS and CDR2 is SASEGT. The CDR3 is 12 residues long. V gave up 2 bases and J gave up 8 bases, with 9 bases separating them. The CDR3 nucleotides are TGTGCCAGCAGTGAATTTAACGAGGAAGCTTTCTTT. Protein sequence: CASSEFNEEAFF.

The rearrangement links TRBV19 to TRBJ2-6; D is uncertain. The germline gives CDR1 LNHDA, CDR2 SQIVND (reference sequence). This CDR3 region has 15 residues. V lost 3 bases and J 0 bases, leaving 6 bases between the germline ends. The DNA of the CDR3 is TGTGCCAGTAGTATTCAGTACTCTGGGGCCAACGTCCTGACTTTC. Amino acids: CASSIQYSGANVLTF.

The chain links TRBV4-1 to TRBJ1-4; tentatively, D is TRBD1 (5 bases). The germline V gene has CDR1 MGHRA and CDR2 YSYEKL. V was clipped by 3 bases and J by 4 bases, with 12 bases between them. This CDR3 is 15 amino acids long. The CDR3 nucleotides are TGCGCCAGCAGCCAGCCGGGACTCAATAATGAAAAACTGTTTTTT. Its translation is CASSQPGLNNEKLFF.

The chain uses TRBV9 and TRBJ2-2, with a tentative D call TRBD2 (6 bases). The germline CDR1 and CDR2 sequences are SGDLS and YYNGEE. This CDR3 has 17 residues. V lost 7 bases to trimming and J lost 1 base, with 20 bases between them. As DNA, the CDR3 is TGTGCCAGCGATCAAATAGGCGCGGGGAAGAACACCGGGGAGCTGTTTTTT. Its protein is CASDQIGAGKNTGELFF.

The gene calls are TRBV6-5 and TRBJ1-4; a possible D gene is TRBD1 (5 bases). The CDR3 loop spans 15 amino acids. Germline loops: CDR1 MNHEY, CDR2 SVGAGI. V lost 7 bases to trimming and J lost 4 bases, with 16 bases between them. CDR3 bases: TGTGCCAGCACTCAAAAGAGGACACTTAATGAAAAACTGTTTTTT. It yields the protein CASTQKRTLNEKLFF.

The V call is TRBV27, the J call TRBJ2-7, with a tentative D call TRBD1 (6 bases). The germline CDR1 and CDR2 sequences are MNHEY and SMNVEV (reference sequence). CDR3 length equals 12 residues. V was pared by 9 bases and J by 4 bases, with 13 bases between. CDR3 sequence reads: CASKQGTYEQYF. For the CDR3, the DNA is TGTGCCAGTAAACAGGGAACATACGAGCAGTACTTC.

The chain joins TRBV5-6 to TRBJ1-1, with D possibly matching TRBD1 (5 bases). The CDR3 is made up of 14 amino acids. V shed 4 bases and J shed 2 bases, with 12 bases lying between them. The germline V gene has CDR1 SGHDT and CDR2 YYEEEE. The chain's CDR3 is CASSPDSYNTEAFF. CDR3 sequence (DNA): TGTGCCAGCAGCCCTGACAGCTATAACACTGAAGCTTTCTTT.